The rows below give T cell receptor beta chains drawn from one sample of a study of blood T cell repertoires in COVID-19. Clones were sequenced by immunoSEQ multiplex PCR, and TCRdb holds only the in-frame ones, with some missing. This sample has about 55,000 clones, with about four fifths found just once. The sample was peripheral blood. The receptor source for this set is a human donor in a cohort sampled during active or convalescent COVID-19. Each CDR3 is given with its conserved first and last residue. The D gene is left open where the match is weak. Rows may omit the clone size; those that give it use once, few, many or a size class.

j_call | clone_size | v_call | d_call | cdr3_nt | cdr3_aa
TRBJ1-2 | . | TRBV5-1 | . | TGCGCCAGCAGCTTGGCCGGGGAGCAAGGCTACACCTTC | CASSLAGEQGYTF
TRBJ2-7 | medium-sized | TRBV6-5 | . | TGTGCCAGCTCCGGGAACTCCTACGAGCAGTACTTC | CASSGNSYEQYF
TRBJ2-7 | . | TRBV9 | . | TGTGCCAGCAGCCGGTTGAGCGGGTTGGACGAGCAGTACTTC | CASSRLSGLDEQYF
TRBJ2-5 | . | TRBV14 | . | TGTGCCAGCAGCCCGCTAGGGACACTCCGCCAAGAGACCCAGTACTTC | CASSPLGTLRQETQYF
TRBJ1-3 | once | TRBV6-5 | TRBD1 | TGTGCCAGCAGTTCGCCGGGGACAGCAGGAAACACCATATATTTT | CASSSPGTAGNTIYF
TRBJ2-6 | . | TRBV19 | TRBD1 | TGTGCCAGTAGTCGGACAGGGAACTCTGGGGCCAACGTCCTGACTTTC | CASSRTGNSGANVLTF
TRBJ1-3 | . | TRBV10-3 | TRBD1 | TGTGCCATCAGTGGACCGGGACAGGGAACAGGAAACACCATATATTTT | CAISGPGQGTGNTIYF
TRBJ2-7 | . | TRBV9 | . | TGTGCCAGCAGCCCGGGACATCACATGCCGGACTCCTACGAGCAGTACTTC | CASSPGHHMPDSYEQYF
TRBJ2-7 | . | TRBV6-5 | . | TGTGCCAGCAGTTACTCAGGGACACACTACGAGCAGTACTTC | CASSYSGTHYEQYF
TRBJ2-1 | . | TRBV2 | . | TGTGCCAGCAGATCACCGGGGGATGAGCAGTTCTTC | CASRSPGDEQFF
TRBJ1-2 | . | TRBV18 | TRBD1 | TGTGCCAGCTCCATGGGACAGGAGTATGGCTACACCTTC | CASSMGQEYGYTF
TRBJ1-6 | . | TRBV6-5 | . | TGTGCCAGCAGGCAGGCCAATTCACCCCTCCACTTT | CASRQANSPLHF
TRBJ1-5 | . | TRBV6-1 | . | TGTGCCAGCAGTGAATCGCGACAGTGGGCAAATCAGCCCCAGCATTTT | CASSESRQWANQPQHF
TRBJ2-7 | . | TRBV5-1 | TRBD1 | TGCGCCAGCAGCCCTGGGGGGACAGGGGGGTACGAGCAGTACTTC | CASSPGGTGGYEQYF
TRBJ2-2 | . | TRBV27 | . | TGTGCCAGCAGTCCGCCTCAGGGCGGCCGGGCCACCGGGGAGCTGTTTTTT | CASSPPQGGRATGELFF
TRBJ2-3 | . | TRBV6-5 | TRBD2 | TGTGCCAGCCAGGGACTAGCGGGGAACACAGATACGCAGTATTTT | CASQGLAGNTDTQYF
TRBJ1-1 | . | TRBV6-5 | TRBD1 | TGTGCCAGCAGTTACTCGACAGGGTGGATTGCTGAAGCTTTCTTT | CASSYSTGWIAEAFF
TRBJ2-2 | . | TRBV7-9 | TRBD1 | TGTGCCAGCAGCGGACAGGGCCCGAACACCGGGGAGCTGTTTTTT | CASSGQGPNTGELFF
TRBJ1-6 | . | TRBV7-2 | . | TGTGCCAGCAGCTTAGAGAGGACGGGGAATTCACCCCTCCACTTT | CASSLERTGNSPLHF
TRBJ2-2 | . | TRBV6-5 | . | TGTGCCAGCAGTACGGGACTGGCGAACACCGGGGAGCTGTTTTTT | CASSTGLANTGELFF
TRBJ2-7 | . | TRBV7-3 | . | TGTGCCAGCAGCCGCCTAGGGGGGGGGCGATACGAGCAGTACTTC | CASSRLGGGRYEQYF
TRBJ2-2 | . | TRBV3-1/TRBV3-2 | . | TGTGCCAGCACCTACCTCTCGGGAAGTCCAAACACCGGGGAGCTGTTTTTT | CASTYLSGSPNTGELFF
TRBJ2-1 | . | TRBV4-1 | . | TGCGCCAGCAGCCAAGTGTTGTCTAGCGCTAGTGAGCAGTTCTTC | CASSQVLSSASEQFF
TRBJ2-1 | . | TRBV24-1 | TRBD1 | TGTGCCACCAGTGATGCTCCGGGACAGGGAATTGTCAATGAGCAGTTCTTC | CATSDAPGQGIVNEQFF
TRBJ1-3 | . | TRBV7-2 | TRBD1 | TGTGCCAGCAGGCAGGACAGGGGAGGAAACACCATATATTTT | CASRQDRGGNTIYF
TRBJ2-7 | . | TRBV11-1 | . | TGTGCCAGCAGCCCCGAGAACAGGGTCCACGAGCAGTACTTC | CASSPENRVHEQYF
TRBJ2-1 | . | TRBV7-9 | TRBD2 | TGTGCCAGCAGCCCCCGCCTAGCGGGGACGAGCTCCTACAATGAGCAGTTCTTC | CASSPRLAGTSSYNEQFF
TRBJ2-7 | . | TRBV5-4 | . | TGTGCCAGCAGCTTGGAAGTGGGGAGGGGGAACCACGAGCAGTACTTC | CASSLEVGRGNHEQYF
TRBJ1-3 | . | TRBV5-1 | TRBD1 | TGCGCCAGCAGCTTGAGCCAGGGGGCGGCTGGAAACACCATATATTTT | CASSLSQGAAGNTIYF
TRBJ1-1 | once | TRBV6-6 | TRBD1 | TGTGCCAGCAGTCTGGGACAGGGGTCTCCTCAGGGGATGAACACTGAAGCTTTCTTT | CASSLGQGSPQGMNTEAFF
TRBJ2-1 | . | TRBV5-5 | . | TGTGCCAGCAGCTTGGAATGGCGGGCCTCCTACAATGAGCAGTTCTTC | CASSLEWRASYNEQFF
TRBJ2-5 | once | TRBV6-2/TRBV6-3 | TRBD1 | TGTGCCAGCAGTTGGACAGGGTTGGAGACCCAGTACTTC | CASSWTGLETQYF
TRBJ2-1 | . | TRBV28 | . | TGTGCCAGCAGTTTCAGCGACAATGAGCAGTTCTTC | CASSFSDNEQFF
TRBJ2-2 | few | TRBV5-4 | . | TGTGCCAGCAGCATTTCAGTTGTAGCGGCGAACACCGGGGAGCTGTTTTTT | CASSISVVAANTGELFF
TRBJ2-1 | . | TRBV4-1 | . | TGCGCCAGCAGCCAAAATGGGGGCTGGGGATACAATGAGCAGTTCTTC | CASSQNGGWGYNEQFF
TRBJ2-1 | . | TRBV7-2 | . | TGTGCCAGCAGCCAGGACAGCGGCTCCTACAATGAGCAGTTCTTC | CASSQDSGSYNEQFF
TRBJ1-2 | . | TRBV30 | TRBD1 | TGTGCCTGGAGTCCAGGGACAGACGTCGGGCCTAACTATGGCTACACCTTC | CAWSPGTDVGPNYGYTF
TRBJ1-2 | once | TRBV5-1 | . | TGCGCCAGCAGCTCTGGGGGGTCCGGTGGCTACACCTTC | CASSSGGSGGYTF
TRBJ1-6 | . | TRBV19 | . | TGTGCCAGTACCCTACCGGGACTCAACCCGGATTCACCCCTCCACTTT | CASTLPGLNPDSPLHF
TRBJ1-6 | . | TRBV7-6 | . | TGTGCCAGCAGCCCCACCTGGCAGGGGAATTCACCCCTCCACTTT | CASSPTWQGNSPLHF
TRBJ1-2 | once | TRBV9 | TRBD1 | TGTGCCAGCAGCGCCTCCCCGGCGACAGGGGGACGTGGCTACACCTTC | CASSASPATGGRGYTF
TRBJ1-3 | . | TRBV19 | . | TGTGCCAGTAGGGGCCTCTCTGGAAACACCATATATTTT | CASRGLSGNTIYF
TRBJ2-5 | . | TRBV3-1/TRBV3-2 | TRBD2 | TGTGCCAGCAGGCCTAGCGGGGACGAGACCCAGTACTTC | CASRPSGDETQYF
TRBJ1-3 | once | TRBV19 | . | TGTGCCAGTAGTATGGCCCCGCGAGGGAACACCATATATTTT | CASSMAPRGNTIYF
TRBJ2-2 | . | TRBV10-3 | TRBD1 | TGTGCCATCAGGGATGAATCCGGGACAGGGAACACCGGGGAGCTGTTTTTT | CAIRDESGTGNTGELFF
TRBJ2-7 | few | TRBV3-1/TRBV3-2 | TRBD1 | TGTGCCAGCAGCCAAGGACCCGACAGGGGGCTAACCTACGAGCAGTACTTC | CASSQGPDRGLTYEQYF
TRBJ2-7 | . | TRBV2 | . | TGTGCCAGCAGTGAAGCGGCAAGGCAGGGAAAGGGAGAGCAGTACTTC | CASSEAARQGKGEQYF
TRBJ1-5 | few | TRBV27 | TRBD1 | TGTGCCAGCAGGGTCAGGGGGAGCAATAGCAATCAGCCCCAGCATTTT | CASRVRGSNSNQPQHF
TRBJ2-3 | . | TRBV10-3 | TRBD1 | TGTGCCATCGGGACAGGCCGGAGCACAGATACGCAGTATTTT | CAIGTGRSTDTQYF
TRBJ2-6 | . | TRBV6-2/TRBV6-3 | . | TGTGCCAGCAGTTACCCGGGGAGCCGGTACCTCACTGGGGCCAACGTCCTGACTTTC | CASSYPGSRYLTGANVLTF
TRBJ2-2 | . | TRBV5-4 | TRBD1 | TGTGCCAGCAGCGGGGACAGGGGGCAGACCGGGGAGCTGTTTTTT | CASSGDRGQTGELFF
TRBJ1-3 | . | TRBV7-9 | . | TGTGCCAGCAGCTTACAGGTTGTGGTTGGAAACACCATATATTTT | CASSLQVVVGNTIYF
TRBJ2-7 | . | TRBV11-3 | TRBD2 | TGTGCCAGCAGCCGCGGGGGTTCCTCCTACGAGCAGTACTTC | CASSRGGSSYEQYF
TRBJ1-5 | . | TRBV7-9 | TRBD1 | TGTGCCAGCAGCTCCGGACAGGGAATAAGTCAGCCCCAGCATTTT | CASSSGQGISQPQHF
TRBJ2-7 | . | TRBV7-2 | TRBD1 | TGTGCCAGCAGCCCCCGACAGGGGCCTCTGTTAACTAAAATCTACGAGCAGTACTTC | CASSPRQGPLLTKIYEQYF
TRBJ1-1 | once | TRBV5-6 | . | TGTGCCAGCAGCAGCTGGAGAGAAGCTTTCTTT | CASSSWREAFF
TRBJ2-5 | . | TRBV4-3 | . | TGCGCCAGCAGCCAAGCGGTCCAAGAGACCCAGTACTTC | CASSQAVQETQYF
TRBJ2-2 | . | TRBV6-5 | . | TGTGCCAGCAGTAAGGAGCTAACGGTGCCCCGGGAGCTGTTTTTT | CASSKELTVPRELFF
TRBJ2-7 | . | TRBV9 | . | TGTGCCAGCAGCGTAGATCCCTTTTACGAGCAGTACTTC | CASSVDPFYEQYF
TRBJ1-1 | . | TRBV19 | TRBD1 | TGTGCCAGTATTAACAGGGGTGAGAACACTGAAGCTTTCTTT | CASINRGENTEAFF